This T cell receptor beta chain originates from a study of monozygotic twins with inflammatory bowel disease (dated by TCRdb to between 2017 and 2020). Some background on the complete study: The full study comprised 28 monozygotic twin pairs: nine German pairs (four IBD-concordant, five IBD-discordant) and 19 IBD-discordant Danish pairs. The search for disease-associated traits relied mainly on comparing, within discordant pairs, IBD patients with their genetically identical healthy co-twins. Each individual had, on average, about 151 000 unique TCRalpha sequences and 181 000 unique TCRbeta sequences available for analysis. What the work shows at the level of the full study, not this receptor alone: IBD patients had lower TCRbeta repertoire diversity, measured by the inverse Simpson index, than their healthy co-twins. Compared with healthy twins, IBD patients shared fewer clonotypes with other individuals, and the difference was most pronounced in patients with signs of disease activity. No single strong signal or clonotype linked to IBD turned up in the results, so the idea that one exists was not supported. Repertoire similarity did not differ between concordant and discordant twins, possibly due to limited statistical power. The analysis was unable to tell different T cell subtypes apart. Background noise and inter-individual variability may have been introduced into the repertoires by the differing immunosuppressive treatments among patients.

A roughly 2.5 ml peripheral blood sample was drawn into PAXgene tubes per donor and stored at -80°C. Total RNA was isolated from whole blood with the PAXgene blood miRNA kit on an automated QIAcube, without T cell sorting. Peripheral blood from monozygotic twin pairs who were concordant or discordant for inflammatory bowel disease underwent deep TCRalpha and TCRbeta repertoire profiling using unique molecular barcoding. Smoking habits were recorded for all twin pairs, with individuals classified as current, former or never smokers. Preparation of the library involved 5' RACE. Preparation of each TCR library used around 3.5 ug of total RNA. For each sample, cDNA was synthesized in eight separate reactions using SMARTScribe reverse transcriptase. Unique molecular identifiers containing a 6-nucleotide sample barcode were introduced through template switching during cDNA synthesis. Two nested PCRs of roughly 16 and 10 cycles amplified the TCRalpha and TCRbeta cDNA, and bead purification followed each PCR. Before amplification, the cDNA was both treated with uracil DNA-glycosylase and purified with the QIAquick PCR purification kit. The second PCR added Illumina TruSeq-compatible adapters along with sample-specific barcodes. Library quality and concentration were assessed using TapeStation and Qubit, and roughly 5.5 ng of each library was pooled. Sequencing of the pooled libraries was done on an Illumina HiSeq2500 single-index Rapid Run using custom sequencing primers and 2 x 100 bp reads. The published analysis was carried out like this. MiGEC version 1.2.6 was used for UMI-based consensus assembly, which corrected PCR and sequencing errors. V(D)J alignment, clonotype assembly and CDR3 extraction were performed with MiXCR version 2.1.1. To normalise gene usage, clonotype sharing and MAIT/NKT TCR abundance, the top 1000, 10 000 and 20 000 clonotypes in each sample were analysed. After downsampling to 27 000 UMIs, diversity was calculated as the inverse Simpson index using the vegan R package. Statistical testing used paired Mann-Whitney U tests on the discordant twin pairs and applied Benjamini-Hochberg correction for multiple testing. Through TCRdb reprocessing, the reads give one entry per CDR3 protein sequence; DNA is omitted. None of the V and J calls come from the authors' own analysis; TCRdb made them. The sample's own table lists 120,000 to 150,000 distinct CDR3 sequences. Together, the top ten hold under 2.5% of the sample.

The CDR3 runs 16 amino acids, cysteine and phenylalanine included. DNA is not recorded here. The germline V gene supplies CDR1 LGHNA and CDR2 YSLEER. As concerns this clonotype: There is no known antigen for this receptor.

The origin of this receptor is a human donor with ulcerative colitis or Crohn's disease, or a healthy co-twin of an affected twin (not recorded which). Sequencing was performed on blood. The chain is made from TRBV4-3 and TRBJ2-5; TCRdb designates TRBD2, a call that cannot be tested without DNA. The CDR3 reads CASSLGAASGGETQYF.